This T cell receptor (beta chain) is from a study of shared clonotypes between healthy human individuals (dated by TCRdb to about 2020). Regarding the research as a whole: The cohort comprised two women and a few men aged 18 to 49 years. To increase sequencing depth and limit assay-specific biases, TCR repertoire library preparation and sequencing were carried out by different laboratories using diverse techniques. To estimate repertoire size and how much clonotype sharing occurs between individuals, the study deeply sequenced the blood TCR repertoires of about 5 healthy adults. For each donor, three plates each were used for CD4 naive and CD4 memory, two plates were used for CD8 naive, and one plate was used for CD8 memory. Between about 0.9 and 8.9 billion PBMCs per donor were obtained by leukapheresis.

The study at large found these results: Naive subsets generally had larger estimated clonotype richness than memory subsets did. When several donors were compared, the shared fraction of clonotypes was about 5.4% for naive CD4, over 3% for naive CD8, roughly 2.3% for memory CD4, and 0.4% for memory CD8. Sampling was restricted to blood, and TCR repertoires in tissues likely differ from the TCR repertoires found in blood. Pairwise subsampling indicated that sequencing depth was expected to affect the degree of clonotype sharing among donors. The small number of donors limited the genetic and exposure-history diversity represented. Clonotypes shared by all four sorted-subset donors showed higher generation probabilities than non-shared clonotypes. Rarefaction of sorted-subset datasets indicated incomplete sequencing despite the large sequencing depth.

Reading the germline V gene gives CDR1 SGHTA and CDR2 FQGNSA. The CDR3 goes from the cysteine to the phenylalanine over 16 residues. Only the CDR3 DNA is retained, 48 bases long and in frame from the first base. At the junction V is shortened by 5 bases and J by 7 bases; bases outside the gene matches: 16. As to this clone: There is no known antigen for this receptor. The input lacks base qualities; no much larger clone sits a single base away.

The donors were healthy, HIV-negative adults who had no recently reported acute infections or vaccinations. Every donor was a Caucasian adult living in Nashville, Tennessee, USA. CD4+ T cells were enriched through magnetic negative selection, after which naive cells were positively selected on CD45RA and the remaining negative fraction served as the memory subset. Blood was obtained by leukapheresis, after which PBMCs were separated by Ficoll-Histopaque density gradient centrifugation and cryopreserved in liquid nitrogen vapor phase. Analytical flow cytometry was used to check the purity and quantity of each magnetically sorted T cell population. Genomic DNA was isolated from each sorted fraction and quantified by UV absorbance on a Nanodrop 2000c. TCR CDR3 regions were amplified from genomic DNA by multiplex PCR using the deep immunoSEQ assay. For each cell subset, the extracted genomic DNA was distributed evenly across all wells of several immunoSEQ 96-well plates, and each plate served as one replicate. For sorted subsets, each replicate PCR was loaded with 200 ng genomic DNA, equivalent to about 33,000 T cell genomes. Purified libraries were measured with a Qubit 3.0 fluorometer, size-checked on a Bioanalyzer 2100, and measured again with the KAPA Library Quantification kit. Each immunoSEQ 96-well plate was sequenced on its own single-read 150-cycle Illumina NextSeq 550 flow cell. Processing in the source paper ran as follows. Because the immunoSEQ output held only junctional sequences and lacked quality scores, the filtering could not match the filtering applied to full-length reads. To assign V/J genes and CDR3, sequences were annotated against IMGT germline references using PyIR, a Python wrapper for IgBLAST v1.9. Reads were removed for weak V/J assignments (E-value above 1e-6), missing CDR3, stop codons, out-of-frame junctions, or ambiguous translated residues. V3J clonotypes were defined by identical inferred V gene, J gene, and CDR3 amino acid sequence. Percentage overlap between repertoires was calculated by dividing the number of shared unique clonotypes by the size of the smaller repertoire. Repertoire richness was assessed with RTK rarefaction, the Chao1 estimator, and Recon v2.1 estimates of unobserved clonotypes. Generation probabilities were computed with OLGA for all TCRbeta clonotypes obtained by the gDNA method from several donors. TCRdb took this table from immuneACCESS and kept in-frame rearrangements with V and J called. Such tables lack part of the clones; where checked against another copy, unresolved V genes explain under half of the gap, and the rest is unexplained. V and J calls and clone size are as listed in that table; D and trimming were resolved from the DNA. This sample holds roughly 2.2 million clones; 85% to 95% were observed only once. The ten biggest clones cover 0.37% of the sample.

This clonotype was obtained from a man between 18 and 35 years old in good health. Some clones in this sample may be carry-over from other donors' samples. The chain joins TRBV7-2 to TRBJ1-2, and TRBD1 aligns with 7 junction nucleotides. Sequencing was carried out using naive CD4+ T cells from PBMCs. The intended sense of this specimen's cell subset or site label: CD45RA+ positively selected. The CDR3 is CASSPRGTLRAGGYTF. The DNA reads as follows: TGTGCCAGCAGCCCCAGGGGGACCCTTAGGGCGGGTGGCTACACCTTC.